This TCR beta chain was obtained from a study of blood T cell repertoires in COVID-19. Study-level background: Nucleic acid was either cDNA or gDNA, and it came from T cells, B-cell-depleted T cells, or PBMCs.

Germline V gives CDR1 LGHNA, CDR2 YSLEER. V was clipped by 0 bases and J by 7 bases, with 10 bases between them. The CDR3 spans 14 residues. Here immunoSEQ multiplex PCR was the method, and the copy in TCRdb shows in-frame clones only, minus some. The sample has 210,000 or so clones; 80% to 90% are singletons. The sample comprised peripheral blood. The receptor comes from a woman of 80 years or more with active or convalescent COVID-19. This chain uses TRBV4-3 with TRBJ2-1, with a weak D call TRBD1 (5 bases). The CDR3, as DNA: TGCGCCAGCAGCCAAGATCCCAGGGCGAATGAGCAGTTCTTC. Translation gives CASSQDPRANEQFF.